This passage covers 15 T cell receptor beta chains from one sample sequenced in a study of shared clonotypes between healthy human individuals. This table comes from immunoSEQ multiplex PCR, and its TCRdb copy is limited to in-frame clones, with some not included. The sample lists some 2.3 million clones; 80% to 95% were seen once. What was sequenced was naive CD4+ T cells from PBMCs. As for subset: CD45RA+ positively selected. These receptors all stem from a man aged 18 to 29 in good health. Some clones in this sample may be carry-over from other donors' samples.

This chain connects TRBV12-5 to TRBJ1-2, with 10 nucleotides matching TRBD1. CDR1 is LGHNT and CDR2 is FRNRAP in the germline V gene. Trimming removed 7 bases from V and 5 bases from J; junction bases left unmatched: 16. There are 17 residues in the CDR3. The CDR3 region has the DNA TGTGCTAGTGTCCCCTCGACAGGGGGCATTACAGGTTATGGCTACACCTTC. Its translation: CASVPSTGGITGYGYTF.

CDR3 DNA sequence: TGTGCCAGCAGCGAAGGACCCCAGGAGACCCAGTACTTC. Translating gives CASSEGPQETQYF. The chain couples TRBV11-3 to TRBJ2-5; no reliable D call. V lost 5 bases to trimming and J lost 5 bases, with 12 bases between them. The CDR3 is made up of 13 amino acids. Germline lookup yields CDR1 SGHNT and CDR2 YENEEA.

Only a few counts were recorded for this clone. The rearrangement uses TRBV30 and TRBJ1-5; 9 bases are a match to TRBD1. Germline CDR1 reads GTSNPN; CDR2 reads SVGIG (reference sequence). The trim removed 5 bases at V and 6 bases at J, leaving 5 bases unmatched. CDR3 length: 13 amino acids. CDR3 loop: CAWSGTGFQPQHF. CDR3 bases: TGTGCCTGGTCCGGGACAGGGTTTCAGCCCCAGCATTTT.

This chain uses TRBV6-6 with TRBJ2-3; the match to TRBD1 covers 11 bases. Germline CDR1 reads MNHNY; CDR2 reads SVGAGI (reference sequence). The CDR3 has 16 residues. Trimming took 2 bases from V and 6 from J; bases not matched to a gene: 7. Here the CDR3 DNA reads TGTGCCAGCAGTTACCAAGGACAGGGGGCTTCGGATACGCAGTATTTT. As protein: CASSYQGQGASDTQYF.

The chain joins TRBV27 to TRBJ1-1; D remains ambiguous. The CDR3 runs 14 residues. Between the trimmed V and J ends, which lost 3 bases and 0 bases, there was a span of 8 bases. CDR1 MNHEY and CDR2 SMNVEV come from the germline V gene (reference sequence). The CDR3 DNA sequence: TGTGCCAGCAGTTTGAACAGTATGAACACTGAAGCTTTCTTT. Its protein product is CASSLNSMNTEAFF.

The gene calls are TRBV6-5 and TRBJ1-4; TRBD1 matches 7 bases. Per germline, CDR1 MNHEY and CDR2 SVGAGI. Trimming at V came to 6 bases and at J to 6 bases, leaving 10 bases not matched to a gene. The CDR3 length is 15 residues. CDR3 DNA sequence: TGTGCCAGCAGACGGTTGCGGGACAGCGATGAAAAACTGTTTTTT. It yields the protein CASRRLRDSDEKLFF.

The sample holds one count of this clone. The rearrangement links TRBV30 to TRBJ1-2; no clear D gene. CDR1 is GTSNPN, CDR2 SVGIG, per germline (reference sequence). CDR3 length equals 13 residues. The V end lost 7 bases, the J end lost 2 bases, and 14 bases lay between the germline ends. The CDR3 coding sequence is TGTGCCTTTACCATGGTTTCAAACTATGGCTACACCTTC. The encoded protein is CAFTMVSNYGYTF.

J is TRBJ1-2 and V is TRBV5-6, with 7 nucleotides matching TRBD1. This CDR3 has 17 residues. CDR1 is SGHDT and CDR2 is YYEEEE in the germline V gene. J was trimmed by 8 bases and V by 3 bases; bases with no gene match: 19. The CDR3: CASSWPTPTSTGRGYTF. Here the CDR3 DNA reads TGTGCCAGCAGCTGGCCCACACCTACTTCGACAGGGAGGGGCTACACCTTC.

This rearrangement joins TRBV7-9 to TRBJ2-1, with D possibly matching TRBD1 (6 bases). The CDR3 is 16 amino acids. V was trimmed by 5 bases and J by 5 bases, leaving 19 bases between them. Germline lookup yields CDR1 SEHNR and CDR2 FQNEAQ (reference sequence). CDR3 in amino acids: CASSARTATGDNEQFF. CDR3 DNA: TGTGCCAGCAGCGCCCGGACAGCCACCGGAGACAATGAGCAGTTCTTC.

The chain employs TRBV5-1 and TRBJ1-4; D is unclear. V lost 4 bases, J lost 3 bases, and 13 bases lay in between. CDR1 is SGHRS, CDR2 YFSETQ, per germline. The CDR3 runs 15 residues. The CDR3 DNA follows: TGCGCCAGCAGCACATCACAATTACCTAATGAAAAACTGTTTTTT. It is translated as CASSTSQLPNEKLFF.

The chain's CDR3 is CASVNVGGDEQYF. The CDR3 DNA sequence: TGCGCCAGCGTCAATGTGGGGGGCGACGAGCAGTACTTC. J is TRBJ2-7 and V is TRBV5-1; the D call may be TRBD1 or TRBD2 (6 bases each). The length of the CDR3 is 13 residues. Trimming cost V 7 bases and J 5 bases, with 16 bases left between them. Germline V gives CDR1 SGHRS, CDR2 YFSETQ.

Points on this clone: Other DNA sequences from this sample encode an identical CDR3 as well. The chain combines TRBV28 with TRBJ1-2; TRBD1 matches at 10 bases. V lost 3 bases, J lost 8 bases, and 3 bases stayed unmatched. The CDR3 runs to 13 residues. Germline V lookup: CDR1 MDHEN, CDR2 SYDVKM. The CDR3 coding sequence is TGTGCCAGCAGTTTGACAGGGGGCAGGGGCTACACCTTC. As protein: CASSLTGGRGYTF.

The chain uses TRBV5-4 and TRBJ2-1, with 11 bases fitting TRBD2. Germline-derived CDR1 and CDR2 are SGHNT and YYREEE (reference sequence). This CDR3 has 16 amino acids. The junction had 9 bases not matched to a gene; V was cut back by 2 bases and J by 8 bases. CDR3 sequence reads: CASSFLAGGSGDEQFF. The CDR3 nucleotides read TGTGCCAGCAGCTTCCTAGCGGGAGGCTCCGGGGATGAGCAGTTCTTC.

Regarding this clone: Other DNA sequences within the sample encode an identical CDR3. CDR3 region: CSASETQYF. The CDR3 DNA follows: TGCAGTGCAAGTGAGACCCAGTACTTC. The rearrangement links TRBV20-1 to TRBJ2-5, with no clear D. The germline CDR1 and CDR2 sequences are DFQATT and SNEGSKA (reference sequence). The V gene lost 6 bases and the J gene lost 5 bases, with 4 bases spanning the gap. This CDR3 has 9 amino acids.

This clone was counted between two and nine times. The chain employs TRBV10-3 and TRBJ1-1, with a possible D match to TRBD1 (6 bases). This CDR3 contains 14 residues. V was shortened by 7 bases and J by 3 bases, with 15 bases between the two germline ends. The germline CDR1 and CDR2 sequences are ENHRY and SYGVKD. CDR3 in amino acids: CAITQDSLYTEAFF. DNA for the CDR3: TGTGCCATCACCCAGGACAGCCTTTACACTGAAGCTTTCTTT.